This T cell receptor beta chain emerged from a study of synovial regulatory T cells in juvenile arthritis. Study results and caveats: iaTreg cells shared more CDR3 sequences with synovial Tregs than other blood Tregs did.

Data came from immunoSEQ multiplex PCR; TCRdb stores just in-frame clones and leaves some out. The listing records 10,000 or so clones. Note on this clone: The antigen is not known.

Germline CDR1 reads SEHNR; CDR2 reads FQNEAQ (reference sequence). The CDR3 covers 15 residues. The record lacks a DNA sequence. Sequences were obtained from Treg cells from blood. Documented subset: remaining (HLA-DR-negative) circulating blood Treg cells. The chain links TRBV7-9 to TRBJ2-5; the D call of TRBD2 rests on TCRdb alone, since no DNA is present to check it. The receptor was derived from a donor aged 2 to 35 with juvenile idiopathic arthritis. The CDR3 region is CASSLRGSRQETQYF.